This passage covers 25 T cell receptor beta chains from one sample sequenced in a study of OX40 agonist ivuxolimab in advanced cancers. The method was immunoSEQ multiplex PCR; TCRdb's version includes in-frame clones alone and lacks a portion of them. The sample lists around 97,000 clones, about 84% occurring once. Source: CD4+ or CD8+ T cells sorted from blood, taken in a trial of the OX40 agonist ivuxolimab. Every receptor here comes from an adult with an advanced solid tumor such as melanoma, head and neck, liver or kidney cancer.

The J gene is TRBJ2-5, the V gene TRBV30, with TRBD1 matching 9 bases. This CDR3 is 14 amino acids long. V lost 3 bases, J lost 7 bases, and 9 bases stayed unmatched. The V gene's germline CDR1 is GTSNPN and CDR2 SVGIG (reference sequence). The CDR3 reads CAWSLGQGMGTQYF. The CDR3 coding sequence is TGTGCCTGGAGCCTGGGACAGGGAATGGGGACCCAGTACTTC.

This clone has a single count. This chain connects TRBV4-2 to TRBJ2-7, with 12 bases fitting TRBD2. Trimming at V came to 1 base and at J to 0 bases, leaving 4 bases not matched to a gene. Per germline, CDR1 LGHNA and CDR2 YNFKEQ. This CDR3 is built from 17 residues. The CDR3 nucleotides read TGTGCCAGCAGCCAAGTTTCGACTAGCGGGAGCTCCTACGAGCAGTACTTC. Translated, it gives CASSQVSTSGSSYEQYF.

J is TRBJ2-1 and V is TRBV7-2, with D possibly being TRBD2 (5 bases). This CDR3 comprises 14 residues. Trimming shortened V by 7 bases and J by 4 bases, and 14 bases separated the two germline ends. Germline CDR1 reads SGHTA; CDR2 reads FQGNSA. CDR3 amino acids: CASTIPGVYNEQFF. The CDR3 DNA follows: TGTGCCAGCACCATTCCCGGGGTATACAATGAGCAGTTCTTC.

V is TRBV12-5 and J is TRBJ2-7; D is ambiguous. Between the trimmed V and J ends, which lost 2 bases and 0 bases, there was a span of 5 bases. This CDR3 has 13 residues. Looked up from germline, CDR1 is LGHNT and CDR2 is FRNRAP. The CDR3 spells CASGLQNSYEQYF. The CDR3 DNA sequence: TGTGCTAGTGGTTTGCAGAACTCCTACGAGCAGTACTTC.

V and J are TRBV6-5 and TRBJ2-7; 7 bases are a match to TRBD1. Per the germline V gene, CDR1 is MNHEY and CDR2 is SVGAGI. The CDR3 totals 16 residues. V was pared by 4 bases and J by 3 bases, with 12 bases of the junction left unmatched. Here the CDR3 DNA reads TGTGCCAGCAGTTCTACCTCGACAGGGTTTGACTACGAGCAGTACTTC. Protein sequence: CASSSTSTGFDYEQYF.

The V gene is TRBV19, the J gene TRBJ1-1, with 9 bases that match TRBD1. The CDR3 loop spans 13 amino acids. V dropped 6 bases and J dropped 5; count of bases not matched to a gene: 4. Germline V gene data show CDR1 as LNHDA and CDR2 as SQIVND (reference sequence). The CDR3 nucleotides are TGTGCCAGTAGGACAGGGGGAGGAACTGAAGCTTTCTTT. Translation gives CASRTGGGTEAFF.

V is TRBV18 and J is TRBJ2-3; 11 bases match TRBD2. The CDR3 spans 16 residues. Germline V gene sequence: CDR1 KGHSH, CDR2 LQKENI. V shed 6 bases and J 4 bases; nucleotides not matched to a gene: 9. This CDR3 reads CASSPAASGRSDTQYF. The DNA for the CDR3 is TGTGCCAGCTCCCCCGCGGCTAGCGGGAGGTCAGATACGCAGTATTTT.

The chain carries TRBV7-2 and TRBJ1-1; D not resolved. CDR1 SGHTA and CDR2 FQGNSA come from the germline V gene. This CDR3 contains 13 residues. V dropped 1 base and J dropped 3 bases, with 6 bases sitting between them. The CDR3: CASSLVGYTEAFF. CDR3 nucleotide sequence: TGTGCCAGCAGCTTAGTGGGTTACACTGAAGCTTTCTTT.

The chain links TRBV28 to TRBJ1-1; D call uncertain. Trimming left V 1 base short and J 6 bases short, with 9 bases between. The length of the CDR3 is 13 residues. From germline, CDR1 is MDHEN and CDR2 SYDVKM. The CDR3 loop is CASSLLGFPEAFF. The CDR3 DNA reads TGTGCCAGCAGTTTATTAGGGTTCCCTGAAGCTTTCTTT.

The V and J genes are TRBV10-3 and TRBJ2-1, with 7 bases aligning to TRBD2. The CDR3 consists of 14 residues. CDR1 and CDR2 (germline): ENHRY, SYGVKD. V lost 2 bases, J lost 9 bases, and 7 bases stayed unmatched. CDR3 in amino acids: CAISEIRGGGEQFF. As DNA, the CDR3 is TGTGCCATCAGTGAGATAAGGGGCGGGGGTGAGCAGTTCTTC.

Details on this clone: This specimen includes other DNA sequences encoding the same CDR3. The rearrangement uses TRBV6-1 and TRBJ2-7; the match to TRBD2 covers 8 bases. J gave up 2 bases and V 10 bases, and 13 bases lay outside the gene matches. The CDR3 consists of 15 residues. Germline CDR1 MNHNS, CDR2 SASEGT. The CDR3 nucleotides are TGTGCCACCCTGCGCGGAGTAGCGGGGCCCTACGAGCAGTACTTC. As protein: CATLRGVAGPYEQYF.

V usage is TRBV7-2 and J usage is TRBJ2-5; D may match TRBD1 or TRBD2 (6 bases each). The end of the DNA aligns better with TRBJ2-7, so the J call may be wrong. The CDR3 contains 15 residues. Germline CDR1 SGHTA, CDR2 FQGNSA. In DNA, the CDR3 is TGTGCCAGCAGCTTCCGAGGGGGGAATGCCTACGAGCAGTACTTC. The encoded protein is CASSFRGGNAYEQYF.

This rearrangement joins TRBV12-1 to TRBJ1-3; the table names TRBD1, a call not compared with the DNA. TRBV12-1 is an annotated pseudogene. The CDR3 spans 18 residues. As DNA, the CDR3 is TGTGCCAGCAGCAATACCATCTCCACAGGGTATCCTGGAAACACCATATATTTT. Protein sequence: CASSNTISTGYPGNTIYF.

The rearrangement joins TRBV12-5 to TRBJ2-3, with 12 nucleotides matching TRBD2. This CDR3 has 14 amino acids. Germline loops: CDR1 LGHNT, CDR2 FRNRAP. The ends lost 6 bases at V and 5 bases at J; junction bases unmatched: 3. CDR3 in amino acids: CASGPSGGGDTQYF. In DNA, the CDR3 is TGTGCTAGTGGCCCTAGCGGGGGGGGAGATACGCAGTATTTT.

This chain joins TRBV6-4 and TRBJ1-1; 9 bases are a match to TRBD1. The CDR3 covers 16 residues. The trim removed 2 bases at V and 0 bases at J, leaving 4 bases unmatched. Germline lookup yields CDR1 MRHNA and CDR2 SNTAGT. The chain's CDR3 is CASSDTDRGMNTEAFF. CDR3 bases: TGTGCCAGCAGTGACACGGACAGGGGCATGAACACTGAAGCTTTCTTT.

The chain links TRBV29-1 to TRBJ1-1, with D unclear. The V gene lost 4 bases and the J gene lost 4 bases, with 7 bases spanning the gap. CDR1 is SQVTM, CDR2 ANQGSEA, per germline. The CDR3 totals 11 residues. The CDR3 sequence is CSVVESTEAFF. CDR3 bases: TGCAGCGTTGTGGAGTCCACTGAAGCTTTCTTT.

This chain connects TRBV10-3 to TRBJ1-2; D uncertain. The CDR3 runs to 16 residues. Germline V gene lookup returns CDR1 ENHRY and CDR2 SYGVKD. The germline V and J ends were trimmed by 0 bases and 4 bases, with 15 bases remaining between them. This chain's CDR3 is CAISESVGGALYGYTF. CDR3 coding DNA: TGTGCCATCAGTGAGTCCGTGGGAGGTGCTCTCTATGGCTACACCTTC.

The chain is built from TRBV30 and TRBJ1-6; 8 bases are a match to TRBD1. This CDR3 region has 13 residues. Trimming took 5 bases from V and 7 from J; bases not matched to a gene: 4. From germline, CDR1 is GTSNPN and CDR2 SVGIG (reference sequence). CDR3 sequence: CAWAGGENSPLHF. The CDR3 nucleotides read TGTGCCTGGGCAGGGGGCGAAAATTCACCCCTCCACTTT.

The V call is TRBV7-9, the J call TRBJ2-5, with D possibly being TRBD1 (6 bases). Trimming removed 5 bases at V and 2 bases at J, with 18 bases between. From germline, CDR1 is SEHNR and CDR2 FQNEAQ (reference sequence). This CDR3 is built from 16 residues. The CDR3 here is CASSPRGQQRQETQYF. DNA of the CDR3: TGTGCCAGCAGCCCACGAGGACAGCAACGACAAGAGACCCAGTACTTC.

J is TRBJ2-1 and V is TRBV2; D unclear. This CDR3 is 14 amino acids long. Per germline, CDR1 SNHLY and CDR2 FYNNEI. V was shortened by 4 bases and J by 0 bases, with 7 bases between the two germline ends. CDR3 residues: CASSGRSSYNEQFF. The CDR3 DNA is TGTGCCAGCAGTGGACGGAGCTCCTACAATGAGCAGTTCTTC.

The chain combines TRBV6-4 with TRBJ2-4; D is possibly TRBD1 (5 bases). CDR3 length: 14 residues. Germline V gene lookup returns CDR1 MRHNA and CDR2 SNTAGT. V was shortened by 4 bases and J by 6 bases, with 13 bases between the two germline ends. CDR3 in amino acids: CASSATAGLNIQYF. CDR3 DNA: TGTGCCAGCAGTGCCACGGCAGGGTTAAACATTCAGTACTTC.

This rearrangement joins TRBV9 to TRBJ2-7; D remains ambiguous. The CDR3 is made up of 13 amino acids. The germline CDR1 and CDR2 sequences are SGDLS and YYNGEE. V was shortened by 0 bases and J by 5 bases, with 9 bases between the two germline ends. This CDR3 reads CASSVAGVHEQYF. The CDR3, as DNA: TGTGCCAGCAGCGTAGCGGGTGTACACGAGCAGTACTTC.

The chain recombines TRBV6-6 with TRBJ1-6; D might be TRBD1 (5 bases). The CDR3 is 16 amino acids. Germline CDR1 and CDR2: MNHNY and SVGAGI (reference sequence). The germline V and J ends were trimmed by 5 bases and 7 bases, with 18 bases remaining between them. DNA of the CDR3: TGTGCCAGCAGTAGTAGTACATCGGGGGACAATTCACCCCTCCACTTT. It encodes CASSSSTSGDNSPLHF.

This chain links TRBV10-1 with TRBJ2-1, with TRBD2 matching 8 bases. CDR1 is WNHNN and CDR2 is SYGVQD in the germline V gene (reference sequence). The ends lost 8 bases at V and 6 bases at J; junction bases unmatched: 9. The CDR3 has 14 residues. The CDR3 here is CASATGGPGNEQFF. Here the CDR3 DNA reads TGCGCCAGCGCTACGGGAGGGCCAGGCAATGAGCAGTTCTTC.

V and J are TRBV7-9 and TRBJ2-7, with D possibly matching TRBD1 (5 bases). The CDR3 is 16 amino acids. Trimming removed 6 bases at V and 4 bases at J, with 22 bases between. From germline, CDR1 is SEHNR and CDR2 FQNEAQ (reference sequence). For the CDR3, the DNA is TGTGCCAGCAGTTACAGATCAGTCTTAGGGGCTTACGAGCAGTACTTC. This translates into CASSYRSVLGAYEQYF.